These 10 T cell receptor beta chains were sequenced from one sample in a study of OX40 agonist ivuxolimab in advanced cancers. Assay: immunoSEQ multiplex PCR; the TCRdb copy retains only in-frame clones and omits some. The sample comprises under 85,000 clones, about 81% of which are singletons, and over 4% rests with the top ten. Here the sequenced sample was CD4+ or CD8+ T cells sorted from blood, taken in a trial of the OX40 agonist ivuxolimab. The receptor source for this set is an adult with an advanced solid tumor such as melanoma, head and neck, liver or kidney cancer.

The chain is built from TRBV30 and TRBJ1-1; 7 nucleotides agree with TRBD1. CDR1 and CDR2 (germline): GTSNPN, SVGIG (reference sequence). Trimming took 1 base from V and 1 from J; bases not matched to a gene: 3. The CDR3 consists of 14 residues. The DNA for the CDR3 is TGTGCCTGGAGTGGGACAGGACCGAACACTGAAGCTTTCTTT. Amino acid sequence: CAWSGTGPNTEAFF. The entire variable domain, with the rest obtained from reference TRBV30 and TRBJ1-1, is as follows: SQTIHQWPATLVQPVGSPLSLECTVEGTSNPNLYWYRQAAGRGLQLLFYSVGIGQISSEVPQNLSASRPQDRQFILSSKKLLLSDSGFYLCAWSGTGPNTEAFFGQGTRLTVV.

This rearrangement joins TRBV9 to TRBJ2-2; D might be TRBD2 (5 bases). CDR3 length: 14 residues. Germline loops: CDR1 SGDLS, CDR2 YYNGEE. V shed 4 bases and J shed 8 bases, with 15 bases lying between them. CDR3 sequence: CASSTRTGGGELFF. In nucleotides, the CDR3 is TGTGCCAGCAGCACAAGGACGGGCGGGGGGGAGCTGTTTTTT.

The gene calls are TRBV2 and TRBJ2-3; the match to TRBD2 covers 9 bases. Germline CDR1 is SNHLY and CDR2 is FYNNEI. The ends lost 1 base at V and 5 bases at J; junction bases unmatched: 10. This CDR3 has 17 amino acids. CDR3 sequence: CASSEGGPGLAQDTQYF. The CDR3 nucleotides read TGTGCCAGCAGTGAAGGCGGACCGGGACTAGCCCAAGATACGCAGTATTTT.

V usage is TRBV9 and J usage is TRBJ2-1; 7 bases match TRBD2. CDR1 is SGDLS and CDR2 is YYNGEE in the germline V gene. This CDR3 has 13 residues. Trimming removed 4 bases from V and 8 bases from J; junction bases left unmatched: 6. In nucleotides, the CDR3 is TGTGCCAGCAGCTCCGGGACTATCGATGAGCAGTTCTTC. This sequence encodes CASSSGTIDEQFF.

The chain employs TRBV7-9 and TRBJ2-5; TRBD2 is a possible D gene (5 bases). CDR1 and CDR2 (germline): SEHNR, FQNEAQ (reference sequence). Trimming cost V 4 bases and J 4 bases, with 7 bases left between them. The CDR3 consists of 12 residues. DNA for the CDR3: TGTGCCAGCAGCTGGGAGAGAGAGACCCAGTACTTC. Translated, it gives CASSWERETQYF.

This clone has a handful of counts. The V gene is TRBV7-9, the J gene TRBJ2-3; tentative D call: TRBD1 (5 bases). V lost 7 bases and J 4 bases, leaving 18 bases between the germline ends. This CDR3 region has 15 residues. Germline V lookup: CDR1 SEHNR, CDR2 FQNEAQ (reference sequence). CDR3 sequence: CASTSRQGSADTQYF. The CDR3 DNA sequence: TGTGCCAGCACCTCTCGGCAGGGATCAGCAGATACGCAGTATTTT.

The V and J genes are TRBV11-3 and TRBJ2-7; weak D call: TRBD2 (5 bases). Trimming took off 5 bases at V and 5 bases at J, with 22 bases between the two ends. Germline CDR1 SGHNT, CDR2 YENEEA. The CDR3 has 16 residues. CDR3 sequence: CASSARSLGALHEQYF. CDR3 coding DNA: TGTGCCAGCAGCGCACGCTCACTAGGCGCCCTCCACGAGCAGTACTTC.

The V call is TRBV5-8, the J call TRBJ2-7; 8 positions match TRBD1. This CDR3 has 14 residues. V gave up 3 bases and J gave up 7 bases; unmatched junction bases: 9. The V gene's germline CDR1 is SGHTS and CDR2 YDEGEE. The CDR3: CASSSQGDYWEQYF. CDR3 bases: TGTGCCAGCAGCTCACAGGGGGATTACTGGGAGCAGTACTTC.

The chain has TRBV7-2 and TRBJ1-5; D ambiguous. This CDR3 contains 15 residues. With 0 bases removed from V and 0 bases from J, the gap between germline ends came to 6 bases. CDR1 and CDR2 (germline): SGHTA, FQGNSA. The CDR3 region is CASSLAANSNQPQHF. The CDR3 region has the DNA TGTGCCAGCAGCTTAGCGGCCAATAGCAATCAGCCCCAGCATTTT.

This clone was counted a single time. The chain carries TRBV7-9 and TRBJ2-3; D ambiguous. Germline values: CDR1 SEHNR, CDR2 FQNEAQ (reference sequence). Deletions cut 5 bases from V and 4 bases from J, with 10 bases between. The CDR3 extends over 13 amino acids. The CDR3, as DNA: TGTGCCAGCAGCCCAGTGGCCGCAGATACGCAGTATTTT. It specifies CASSPVAADTQYF.